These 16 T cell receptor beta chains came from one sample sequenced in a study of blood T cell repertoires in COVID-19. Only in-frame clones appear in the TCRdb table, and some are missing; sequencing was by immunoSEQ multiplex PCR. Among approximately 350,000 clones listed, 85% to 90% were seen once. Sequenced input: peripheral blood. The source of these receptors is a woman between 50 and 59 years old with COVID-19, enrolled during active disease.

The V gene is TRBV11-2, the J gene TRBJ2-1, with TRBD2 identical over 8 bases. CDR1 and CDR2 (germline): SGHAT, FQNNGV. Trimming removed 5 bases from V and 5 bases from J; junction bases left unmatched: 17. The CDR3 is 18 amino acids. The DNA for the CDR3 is TGTGCCAGCAGCCTATCCTTGCCCCCGAGCGGGGGAGACAATGAGCAGTTCTTC. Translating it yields CASSLSLPPSGGDNEQFF.

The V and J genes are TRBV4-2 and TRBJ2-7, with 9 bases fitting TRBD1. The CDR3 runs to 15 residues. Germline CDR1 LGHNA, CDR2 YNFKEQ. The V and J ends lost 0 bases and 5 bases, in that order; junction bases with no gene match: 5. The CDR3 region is CASSQDGTGRDEQYF. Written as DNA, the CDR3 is TGTGCCAGCAGCCAAGATGGGACAGGGAGGGACGAGCAGTACTTC.

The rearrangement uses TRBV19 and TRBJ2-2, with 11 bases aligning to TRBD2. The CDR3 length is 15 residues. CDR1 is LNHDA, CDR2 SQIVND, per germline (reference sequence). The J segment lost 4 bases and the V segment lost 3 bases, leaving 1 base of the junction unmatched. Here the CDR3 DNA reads TGTGCCAGTAGTATGGGACTAGCGGTCACCGGGGAGCTGTTTTTT. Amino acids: CASSMGLAVTGELFF.

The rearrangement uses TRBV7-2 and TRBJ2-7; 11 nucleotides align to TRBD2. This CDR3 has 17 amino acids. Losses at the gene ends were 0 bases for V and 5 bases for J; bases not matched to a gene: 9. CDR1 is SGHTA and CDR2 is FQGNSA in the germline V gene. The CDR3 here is CASSLALIAGGPHEQYF. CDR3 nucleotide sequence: TGTGCCAGCAGCTTAGCGCTAATAGCGGGAGGGCCCCACGAGCAGTACTTC.

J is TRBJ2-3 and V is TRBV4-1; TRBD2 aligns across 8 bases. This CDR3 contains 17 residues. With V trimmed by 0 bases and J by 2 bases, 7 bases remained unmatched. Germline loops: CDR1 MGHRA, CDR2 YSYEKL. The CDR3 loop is CASSQDVAGTPTDTQYF. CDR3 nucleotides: TGCGCCAGCAGCCAAGACGTAGCGGGAACCCCCACAGATACGCAGTATTTT.

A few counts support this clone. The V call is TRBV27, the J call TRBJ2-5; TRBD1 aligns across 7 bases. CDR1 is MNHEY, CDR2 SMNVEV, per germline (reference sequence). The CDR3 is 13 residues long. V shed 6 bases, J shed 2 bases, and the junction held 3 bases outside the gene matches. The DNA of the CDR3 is TGTGCCAGCAGACGGGACAGACAAGAGACCCAGTACTTC. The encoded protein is CASRRDRQETQYF.

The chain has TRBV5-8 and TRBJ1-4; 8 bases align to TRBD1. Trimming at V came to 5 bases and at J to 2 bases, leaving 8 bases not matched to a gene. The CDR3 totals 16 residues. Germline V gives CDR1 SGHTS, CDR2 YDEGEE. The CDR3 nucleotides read TGTGCCAGCAGTTTCGGACAGGGAAAGACTAATGAAAAACTGTTTTTT. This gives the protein CASSFGQGKTNEKLFF.

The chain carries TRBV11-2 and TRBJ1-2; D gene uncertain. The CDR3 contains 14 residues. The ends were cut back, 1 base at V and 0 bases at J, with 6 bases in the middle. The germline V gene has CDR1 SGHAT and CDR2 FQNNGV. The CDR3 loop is CASSLGSANYGYTF. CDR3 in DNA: TGTGCCAGCAGCTTAGGATCAGCTAACTATGGCTACACCTTC.

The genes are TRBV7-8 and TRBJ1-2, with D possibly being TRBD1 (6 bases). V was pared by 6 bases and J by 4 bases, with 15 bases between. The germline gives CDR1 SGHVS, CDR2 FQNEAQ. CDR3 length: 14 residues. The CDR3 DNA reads TGTGCCAGCAGTTCTAAAACAGGGCTCTATGGCTACACCTTC. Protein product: CASSSKTGLYGYTF. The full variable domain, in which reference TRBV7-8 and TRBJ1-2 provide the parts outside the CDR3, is GAGVSQSPRYKVAKRGQDVALRCDPISGHVSLFWYQQALGQGPEFLTYFQNEAQLDKSGLPSDRFFAERPEGSVSTLKIQRTQQEDSAVYLCASSSKTGLYGYTFGSGTRLTVV.

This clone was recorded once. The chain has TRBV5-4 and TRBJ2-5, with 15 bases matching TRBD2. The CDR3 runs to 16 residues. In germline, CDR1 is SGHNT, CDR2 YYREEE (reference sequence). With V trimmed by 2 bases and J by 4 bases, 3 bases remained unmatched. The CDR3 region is CASSLRTSGRGETQYF. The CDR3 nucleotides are TGTGCCAGCAGCTTACGGACTAGCGGGAGGGGAGAGACCCAGTACTTC. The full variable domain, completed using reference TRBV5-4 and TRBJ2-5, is ETGVTQSPTHLIKTRGQQVTLRCSSQSGHNTVSWYQQALGQGPQFIFQYYREEENGRGNFPPRFSGLQFPNYSSELNVNALELDDSALYLCASSLRTSGRGETQYFGPGTRLLVL.

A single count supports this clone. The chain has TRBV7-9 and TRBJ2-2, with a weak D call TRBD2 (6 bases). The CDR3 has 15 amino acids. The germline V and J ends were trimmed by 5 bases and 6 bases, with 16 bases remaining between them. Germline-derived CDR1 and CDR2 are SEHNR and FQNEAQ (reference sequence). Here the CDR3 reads CASSPLAFTAGELFF. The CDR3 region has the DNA TGTGCCAGCAGCCCTCTAGCGTTCACGGCCGGGGAGCTGTTTTTT.

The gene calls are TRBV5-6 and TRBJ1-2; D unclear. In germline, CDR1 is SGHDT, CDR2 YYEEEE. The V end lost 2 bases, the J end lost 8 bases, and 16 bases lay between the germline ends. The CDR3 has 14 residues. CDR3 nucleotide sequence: TGTGCCAGCAGCTTCCGGCAGGCCCTCCGGGGCTACACCTTC. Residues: CASSFRQALRGYTF.

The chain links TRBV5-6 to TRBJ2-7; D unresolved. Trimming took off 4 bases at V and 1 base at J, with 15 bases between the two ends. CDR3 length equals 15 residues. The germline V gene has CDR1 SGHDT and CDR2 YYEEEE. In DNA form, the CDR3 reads TGTGCCAGCAGCCCCGGCCCAGCTAGATCCTACGAGCAGTACTTC. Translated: CASSPGPARSYEQYF. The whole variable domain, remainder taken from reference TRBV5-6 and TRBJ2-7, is DAGVTQSPTHLIKTRGQQVTLRCSPKSGHDTVSWYQQALGQGPQFIFQYYEEEERQRGNFPDRFSGHQFPNYSSELNVNALLLGDSALYLCASSPGPARSYEQYFGPGTRLTVT.

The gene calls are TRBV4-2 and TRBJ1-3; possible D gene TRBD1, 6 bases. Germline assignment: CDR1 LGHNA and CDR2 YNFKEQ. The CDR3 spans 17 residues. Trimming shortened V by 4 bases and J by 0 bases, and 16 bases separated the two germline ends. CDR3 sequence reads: CASSRAGASNSGNTIYF. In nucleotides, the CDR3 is TGTGCCAGCAGCCGGGCAGGGGCGTCGAACTCTGGAAACACCATATATTTT.

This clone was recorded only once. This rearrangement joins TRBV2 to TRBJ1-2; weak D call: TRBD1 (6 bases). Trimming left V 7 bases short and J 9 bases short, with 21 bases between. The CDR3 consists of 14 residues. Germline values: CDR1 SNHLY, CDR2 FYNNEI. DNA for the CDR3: TGTGCCAGCACCAAAAATGGACAGCGTGAAAGCTACACCTTC. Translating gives CASTKNGQRESYTF.

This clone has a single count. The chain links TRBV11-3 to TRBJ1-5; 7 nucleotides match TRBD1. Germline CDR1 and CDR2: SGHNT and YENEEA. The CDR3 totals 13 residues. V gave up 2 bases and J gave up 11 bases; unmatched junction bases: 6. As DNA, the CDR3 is TGTGCCAGCAGCTTAAAGGGGGCCACGGCCCAGCATTTT. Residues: CASSLKGATAQHF.